This TCR beta chain was documented in a study of blood T cell repertoires in COVID-19. Per the authors' pipeline: Cell counts per sample came from amplifying reference gene primers. Clones were sequenced by immunoSEQ multiplex PCR, and TCRdb holds only the in-frame ones, with some missing. The V and J calls and clone size are taken from that table; D and trimming were inferred from the DNA. The sample lists approximately 260,000 clones, nearly 90% occurring once. Germline CDR1 SEHNR, CDR2 FQNEAQ (reference sequence). Trimming shortened V by 2 bases and J by 11 bases, and 6 bases separated the two germline ends. The CDR3 spans 10 residues. This clone came up a few times.

The sample comprised peripheral blood. The receptor comes from a woman between 55 and 75 years old with COVID-19, enrolled during active disease. This chain links TRBV7-9 with TRBJ1-1, with D uncertain. CDR3 sequence (DNA): TGTGCCAGCAGCTTAACTATGGCTTTCTTT. This encodes CASSLTMAFF.